This T cell receptor beta chain was identified in a study of OX40 agonist ivuxolimab in advanced cancers. Study-wide findings and caveats: On average, a greater number of expanded clones characterised CD8+ T cells relative to CD4+.

A remark on this clone: The antigen remains undetermined.

The germline CDR1 and CDR2 sequences are KGHSH and LQKENI. V was cut by 3 bases and J by 8 bases, with 13 bases left in between. The CDR3 runs to 13 residues. Clones were sequenced by immunoSEQ multiplex PCR, and TCRdb holds only the in-frame ones, with some missing. The table includes approximately 120,000 clones, around 92% detected once. The input for sequencing was CD4+ or CD8+ T cells sorted from blood, taken in a trial of the OX40 agonist ivuxolimab. The sequence came from an adult with an advanced solid tumor such as melanoma, head and neck, liver or kidney cancer. This chain connects TRBV18 to TRBJ1-2; D remains unclear. The CDR3 spells CASSPGREGGYTF. CDR3 nucleotides: TGTGCCAGCTCACCGGGCCGCGAAGGGGGCTACACCTTC.